Listed below are T cell receptor beta chains from one sample, sequenced in a study of T cells in Graves' hyperthyroidism and ophthalmopathy. One entry per CDR3 protein results from TCRdb running MiXCR on the multiplex PCR reads. The table lists 600,000 to 800,000 distinct CDR3 sequences, about 35% of them singletons. The sequenced sample was blood. These receptors all stem from a woman aged 40 to 50 with Graves' hyperthyroidism. Each CDR3 is given with its conserved first and last residue. D genes are given only for firm matches. Size is stated for part of the rows, as once, few or many counts, or as a class when the clone is expanded.

J	V	D	size	DNA	CDR3
TRBJ2-7	TRBV19	TRBD1	NA	TGTGCCAGTAGTAGGGACAGGGGACTCTACTACGAGCAGTACTTC	CASSRDRGLYYEQYF
TRBJ2-2	TRBV6-4	NA	NA	TGTGCCAGCAGTGTAACTAGCATCACCGGGGAGCTGTTTTTT	CASSVTSITGELFF
TRBJ1-1	TRBV18	TRBD1	few	TGTGCCAGCTCACCACTAGACAGGGGTGGCACTGAAGCTTTCTTT	CASSPLDRGGTEAFF
TRBJ1-6	TRBV7-3	NA	NA	TGTGCCAGCAGCTCGTATGGACAGACCAGCTCCTATAATTCACCCCTCCACTTT	CASSSYGQTSSYNSPLHF
TRBJ1-2	TRBV6-9	NA	many	TGTGCCAGCAGTTGCAATAATGATGGCTACACCTTC	CASSCNNDGYTF
TRBJ2-5	TRBV6-6	NA	NA	TGTGCCAGCAGTTACCCCGGTGGCACCGGGGAGACCCAGTACTTC	CASSYPGGTGETQYF
TRBJ1-3	TRBV10-3	NA	many	TGTGCCATCAGTGACCCGGCACCTGGAAACACCATATATTTT	CAISDPAPGNTIYF
TRBJ2-2	TRBV29-1	NA	many	TGCAGCGTCGATACAGTACCGGGCACCGGGGAGCTGTTTTTT	CSVDTVPGTGELFF
TRBJ2-5	TRBV20-1	NA	NA	TGCAGTGCTAGGGGTACGGGGAAAGAGACCCAGTACTTC	CSARGTGKETQYF
TRBJ1-1	TRBV4-1	NA	few	TGCGCCAGCAGCCAAGAGAATGTTTTCTCTGAAGCTTTCTTT	CASSQENVFSEAFF
TRBJ1-6	TRBV6-5	NA	NA	TGTGCCAGCAGTTACTCCGCGAACCAAAAATATAATTCACCCCTCCACTTT	CASSYSANQKYNSPLHF
TRBJ1-2	TRBV29-1	NA	NA	TGCAGCGTTCCTCTCTCCGGGGCCTCTAACTATGGCTACACCTTC	CSVPLSGASNYGYTF
TRBJ2-7	TRBV24-1	TRBD1	NA	TGTGCCACCAGTGATTCCAGCGGGACAGGGATGTACGAGCAGTACTTC	CATSDSSGTGMYEQYF
TRBJ1-4	TRBV12-3/TRBV12-4	NA	NA	TGTGCCAGCAGTTTATTGGGGGCTCATGAAAAACTGTTTTTT	CASSLLGAHEKLFF